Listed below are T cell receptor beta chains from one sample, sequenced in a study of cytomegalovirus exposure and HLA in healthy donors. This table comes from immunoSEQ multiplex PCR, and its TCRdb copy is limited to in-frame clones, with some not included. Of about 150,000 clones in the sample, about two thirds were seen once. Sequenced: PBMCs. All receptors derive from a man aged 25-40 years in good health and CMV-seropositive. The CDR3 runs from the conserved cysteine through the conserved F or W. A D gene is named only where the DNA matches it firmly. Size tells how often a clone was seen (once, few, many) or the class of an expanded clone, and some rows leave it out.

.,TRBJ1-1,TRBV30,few,CAWSRFPGRTEAFF,TGTGCCTGGAGTCGGTTCCCAGGGCGCACTGAAGCTTTCTTT
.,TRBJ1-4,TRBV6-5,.,CASSYLDGDEKLFF,TGTGCCAGCAGTTACCTCGACGGAGATGAAAAACTGTTTTTT
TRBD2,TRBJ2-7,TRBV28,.,CASIVKAGGPRYEQYF,TGTGCCAGCATCGTGAAAGCGGGAGGGCCCAGGTACGAGCAGTACTTC
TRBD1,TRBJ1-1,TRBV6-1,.,CASSEPAGGSTEAFF,TGTGCCAGCAGTGAGCCAGCAGGGGGCAGTACTGAAGCTTTCTTT
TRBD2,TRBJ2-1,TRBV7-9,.,CASSLIVPGGLGNEQFF,TGTGCCAGCAGCTTAATCGTACCGGGAGGGCTTGGAAATGAGCAGTTCTTC
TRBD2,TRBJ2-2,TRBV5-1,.,CASSGGTSGIAGELFF,TGCGCCAGCAGCGGGGGGACTAGCGGGATTGCCGGGGAGCTGTTTTTT
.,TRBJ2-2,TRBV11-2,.,CASSSLARTGELFF,TGTGCCAGCAGCTCACTAGCAAGGACCGGGGAGCTGTTTTTT
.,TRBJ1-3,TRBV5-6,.,CASSQDFSNAGGNTIYF,TGTGCCAGCAGCCAGGACTTCTCAAATGCGGGAGGAAACACCATATATTTT
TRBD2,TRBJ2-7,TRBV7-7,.,CASSPQAGGLHEQYF,TGTGCCAGCAGTCCCCAAGCGGGAGGGCTCCACGAGCAGTACTTC
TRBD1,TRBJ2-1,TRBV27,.,CASSLRRTGRTRYGDEQFF,TGTGCCAGCAGTTTAAGGAGGACAGGGAGGACACGGTACGGGGATGAGCAGTTCTTC
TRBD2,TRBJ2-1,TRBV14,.,CASSLTGGDDEQFF,TGTGCCAGCAGTTTGACGGGGGGGGATGATGAGCAGTTCTTC
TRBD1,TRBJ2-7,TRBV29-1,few,CSAADRGAYEQYF,TGCAGCGCCGCGGACAGGGGAGCGTACGAGCAGTACTTC
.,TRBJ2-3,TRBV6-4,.,CASSDDRTDTQYF,TGTGCCAGCAGTGACGACAGAACAGATACGCAGTATTTT
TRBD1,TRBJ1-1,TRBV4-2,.,CASSQDGTGFYTEAFF,TGTGCCAGCAGCCAAGATGGGACAGGGTTTTATACTGAAGCTTTCTTT
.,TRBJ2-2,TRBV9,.,CAGGEGNTGELFF,TGTGCCGGGGGCGAGGGGAACACCGGGGAGCTGTTTTTT
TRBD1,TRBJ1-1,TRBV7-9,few,CASSKQGAPFF,TGTGCCAGCAGTAAACAGGGGGCCCCTTTCTTT
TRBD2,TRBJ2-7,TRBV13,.,CASSFRLAGEYEQYF,TGTGCCAGCAGCTTCCGACTAGCGGGAGAGTACGAGCAGTACTTC
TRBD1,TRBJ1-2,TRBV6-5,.,CASTVGTVEYGYTF,TGTGCCAGCACTGTGGGGACAGTTGAATATGGCTACACCTTC
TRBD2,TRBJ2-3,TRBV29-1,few,CSVDGTSGSTDTQYF,TGCAGCGTTGATGGGACTAGCGGGAGCACAGATACGCAGTATTTT
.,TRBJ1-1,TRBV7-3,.,CASTKIPGEEAFF,TGTGCCAGCACCAAGATTCCGGGGGAAGAAGCTTTCTTT
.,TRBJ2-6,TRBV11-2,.,CASSPASVSGANVLTF,TGTGCCAGCAGCCCCGCGTCGGTTTCTGGGGCCAACGTCCTGACTTTC
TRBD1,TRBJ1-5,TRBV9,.,CASSVGTGTYPQHF,TGTGCCAGCAGCGTAGGGACAGGTACCTATCCCCAGCATTTT
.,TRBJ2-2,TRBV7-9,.,CASSSPWNTGELFF,TGTGCCAGCAGCTCTCCCTGGAACACCGGGGAGCTGTTTTTT
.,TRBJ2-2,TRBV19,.,CASNGGPGGELFF,TGTGCCAGTAACGGTGGGCCAGGGGGGGAGCTGTTTTTT
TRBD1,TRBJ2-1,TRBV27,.,CASSLGQVYNEQFF,TGTGCCAGCAGTCTTGGACAGGTATACAATGAGCAGTTCTTC
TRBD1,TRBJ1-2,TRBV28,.,CASSPWTGLGYTF,TGTGCCAGCAGTCCATGGACAGGGCTGGGCTACACCTTC
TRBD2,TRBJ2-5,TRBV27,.,CASRTRLAPTRLQETQYF,TGTGCCAGCAGGACGAGACTAGCGCCCACGCGATTACAAGAGACCCAGTACTTC
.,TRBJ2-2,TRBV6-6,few,CASSYSGATGELFF,TGTGCCAGCAGTTACTCAGGGGCTACCGGGGAGCTGTTTTTT
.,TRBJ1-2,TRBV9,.,CASSVGEDYGYTF,TGTGCCAGCAGCGTAGGGGAGGACTATGGCTACACCTTC
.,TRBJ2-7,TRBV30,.,CAWSGAYEQYF,TGTGCCTGGAGTGGGGCCTACGAGCAGTACTTC
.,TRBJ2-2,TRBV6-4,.,CASSQVPGELFF,TGTGCCAGCAGTCAGGTCCCCGGGGAGCTGTTTTTT
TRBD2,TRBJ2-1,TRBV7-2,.,CASSLGGPSGRNEQFF,TGTGCCAGCAGCTTAGGAGGGCCTAGCGGGAGGAATGAGCAGTTCTTC
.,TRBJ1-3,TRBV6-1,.,CASSEGHLSGNTIYF,TGTGCCAGCAGTGAGGGACACCTCTCTGGAAACACCATATATTTT
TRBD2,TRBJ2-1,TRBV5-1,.,CASSPPLAGGLHIQFF,TGCGCCAGCAGCCCGCCCCTAGCGGGAGGCCTTCATATTCAGTTCTTC
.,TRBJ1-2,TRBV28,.,CASSTEIQGYTF,TGTGCCAGCAGTACGGAAATACAGGGCTACACCTTC
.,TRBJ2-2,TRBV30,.,CAWSINTGELFF,TGTGCCTGGAGTATAAACACCGGGGAGCTGTTTTTT
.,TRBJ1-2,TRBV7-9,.,CSSSITTAQTYGYTF,TGTTCCAGCAGCATAACGACAGCCCAAACCTATGGCTACACCTTC
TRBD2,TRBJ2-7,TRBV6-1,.,CASLGGGEQYF,TGTGCCAGCCTGGGGGGGGGAGAGCAGTACTTC
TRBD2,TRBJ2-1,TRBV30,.,CAWSRNGLAGDNEQFF,TGTGCCTGGAGTCGAAATGGACTAGCGGGCGACAATGAGCAGTTCTTC
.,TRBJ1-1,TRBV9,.,CASSVGSGTEAFF,TGTGCCAGCAGCGTAGGATCCGGCACTGAAGCTTTCTTT
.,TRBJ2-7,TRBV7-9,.,CASSLAERTYEQYF,TGTGCCAGCAGTCTCGCGGAAAGGACCTACGAGCAGTACTTC
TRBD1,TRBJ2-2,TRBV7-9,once,CASSEDRGLTNTGELFF,TGTGCCAGCAGCGAGGACAGGGGACTAACGAACACCGGGGAGCTGTTTTTT
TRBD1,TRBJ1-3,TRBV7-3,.,CASSPTGAGNTIYF,TGTGCCAGCAGCCCGACAGGGGCTGGAAACACCATATATTTT
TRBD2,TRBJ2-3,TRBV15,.,CATSRARLAGNTDTQYF,TGTGCCACCAGCAGAGCCCGACTAGCGGGGAACACAGATACGCAGTATTTT
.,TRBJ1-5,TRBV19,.,CASSARIGGQPQHF,TGTGCCAGCAGTGCCAGGATAGGTGGACAGCCCCAGCATTTT
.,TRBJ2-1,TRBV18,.,CASSRGPDNEQFF,TGTGCCAGCTCACGTGGTCCAGACAATGAGCAGTTCTTC
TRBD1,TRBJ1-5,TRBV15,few,CATSRGQGTNQPQHF,TGTGCCACCAGCAGAGGACAGGGTACAAATCAGCCCCAGCATTTT
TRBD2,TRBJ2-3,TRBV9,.,CASSARTSGITDTQYF,TGTGCCAGCAGCGCGCGGACTAGCGGGATAACAGATACGCAGTATTTT
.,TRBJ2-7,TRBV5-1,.,CASSGGGSYEQYF,TGCGCCAGCTCGGGCGGCGGGTCCTACGAGCAGTACTTC
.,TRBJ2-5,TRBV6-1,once,CASSDSTVWGRETQYF,TGTGCCAGCAGTGATTCAACGGTATGGGGGCGGGAGACCCAGTACTTC